A single T cell receptor (beta chain) is shown here with its context. What it binds is unknown. TCRdb re-called the RACE reads through MiXCR, storing one row per CDR3 protein. The sample has some 90,000 distinct CDR3 sequences, 11% seen once. These data come from a study of human T cells and chemical hapten exposure. Study-wide context: A patient group, mainly female, showed alopecia areata, totalis or universalis. Findings of the study overall: Unchanged with DPC sensitization were TCRs above 1 in 1000 frequency.

Per the germline V gene, CDR1 is MDHEN and CDR2 is SYDVKM. V gave up 1 base and J gave up 1 base, with 16 bases separating them. CDR3 size: 17 residues. Specified time point: patch test 3, about 24 weeks after DPC sensitization. Indicated treatment: therapeutic diphenylcyclopropenone sensitization with weekly scalp DPC. This chain uses TRBV28 with TRBJ1-1, with a tentative D call TRBD1 (6 bases). The sequence was collected from a woman in her twenties or thirties with alopecia areata. Some clones in this sample may be carry-over from other donors' samples. The sequencing here drew on whole blood, taken in connection with sensitization to the hapten diphenylcyclopropenone (DPC). The DNA for the CDR3 is TGTGCCAGCAGTTTATTAGGGGGACTCAATGAGAACACTGAAGCTTTCTTT. Amino acids: CASSLLGGLNENTEAFF. The whole variable domain, remainder taken from reference TRBV28 and TRBJ1-1, is DVKVTQSSRYLVKRTGEKVFLECVQDMDHENMFWYRQDPGLGLRLIYFSYDVKMKEKGDIPEGYSVSREKKERFSLILESASTNQTSMYLCASSLLGGLNENTEAFFGQGTRLTVV.